The 13 T cell receptor beta chains below all came from one sample that was sequenced in a study of cytomegalovirus exposure and HLA in healthy donors. PCR employed 60 Vbeta and 13 Jbeta primers. Clones were read by immunoSEQ multiplex PCR, and TCRdb kept only the in-frame ones, dropping some. The sample holds 150,000 to 200,000 clones; less than 80% are singletons and the top ten take 2.5% to 3%. The sequencing input was PBMCs. The receptors come from a man aged 35-49 years in good health and CMV-seronegative.

V and J are TRBV15 and TRBJ1-5, with a tentative D call TRBD1 (5 bases). Germline CDR1 is LNHNV and CDR2 is YYDKDF (reference sequence). The CDR3 is 15 amino acids. The V gene lost 1 base and the J gene lost 4 bases, with 11 bases spanning the gap. CDR3 sequence reads: CATSRGAGGNQPQHF. The CDR3 DNA reads as TGTGCCACCAGCAGAGGGGCGGGGGGAAATCAGCCCCAGCATTTT. The variable domain in full, with the rest retrieved from reference TRBV15 and TRBJ1-5, is DAMVIQNPRYQVTQFGKPVTLSCSQTLNHNVMYWYQQKSSQAPKLLFHYYDKDFNNEADTPDNFQSRRPNTSFCFLDIRSPGLGDTAMYLCATSRGAGGNQPQHFGDGTRLSIL.

The chain uses TRBV27 and TRBJ2-1, with D perhaps matching TRBD2 (6 bases). Trimming took off 9 bases at V and 7 bases at J, with 16 bases between the two ends. CDR1 and CDR2 (germline): MNHEY, SMNVEV (reference sequence). CDR3 length equals 13 residues. The CDR3 region is CASHMGGWNEQFF. Here the CDR3 DNA reads TGTGCCAGTCACATGGGGGGTTGGAATGAGCAGTTCTTC.

The V call is TRBV2, the J call TRBJ2-3; 10 nucleotides line up with TRBD2. CDR3 size: 17 residues. Germline values: CDR1 SNHLY, CDR2 FYNNEI. Trimming removed 2 bases from V and 2 bases from J; junction bases left unmatched: 7. The CDR3 nucleotides are TGTGCCAGCAGTGAACGGCTAGCGGGGGCTCCCACAGATACGCAGTATTTT. This gives the protein CASSERLAGAPTDTQYF.

The chain recombines TRBV27 with TRBJ2-1; 16 bases are shared with TRBD2. Germline CDR1 and CDR2: MNHEY and SMNVEV (reference sequence). The CDR3 length is 17 residues. With V trimmed by 4 bases and J by 6 bases, 6 bases remained unmatched. This chain's CDR3 is CASSYYGTSGRGNEQFF. CDR3 bases: TGTGCCAGCAGTTACTACGGGACTAGCGGGAGGGGCAATGAGCAGTTCTTC.

The rearrangement links TRBV18 to TRBJ2-6, with 11 bases that match TRBD2. Germline trimming cut 3 bases from V and 0 bases from J; bases unmatched to any gene: 4. The CDR3 sequence is 18 residues long. The germline V gene has CDR1 KGHSH and CDR2 LQKENI. This CDR3 is CASSPGLAAISGANVLTF. The CDR3 DNA reads TGTGCCAGCTCACCGGGACTAGCGGCAATCTCTGGGGCCAACGTCCTGACTTTC.

A few counts support this clone. The V call is TRBV30, the J call TRBJ2-2; TRBD2 aligns across 9 bases. The J segment lost 4 bases and the V segment lost 5 bases, leaving 8 bases of the junction unmatched. CDR1 is GTSNPN, CDR2 SVGIG, per germline (reference sequence). The CDR3 loop spans 15 amino acids. The CDR3 is CAWSDGTSTTGELFF. CDR3 in DNA: TGTGCCTGGTCGGACGGGACTAGCACCACCGGGGAGCTGTTTTTT.

The rearrangement joins TRBV27 to TRBJ2-7; 9 nucleotides line up with TRBD2. CDR3 size: 14 residues. The V and J ends lost 4 bases and 3 bases, in that order; junction bases with no gene match: 4. The germline V gene encodes CDR1 MNHEY and CDR2 SMNVEV (reference sequence). The CDR3 loop is CASSSPTSGYEQYF. The DNA for the CDR3 is TGTGCCAGCAGTTCTCCGACTAGCGGCTACGAGCAGTACTTC.

The rearrangement joins TRBV11-2 to TRBJ1-1, with D possibly TRBD1 on 6 matching bases. Germline loops: CDR1 SGHAT, CDR2 FQNNGV. V was pared by 5 bases and J by 5 bases, with 18 bases between. The CDR3 spans 15 residues. The CDR3 sequence is CASSTPTGPTTEAFF. DNA of the CDR3: TGTGCCAGCAGCACCCCGACAGGACCCACGACTGAAGCTTTCTTT. Using reference TRBV11-2 and TRBJ1-1 for the parts outside the CDR3, the full variable domain is EAGVAQSPRYKIIEKRQSVAFWCNPISGHATLYWYQQILGQGPKLLIQFQNNGVVDDSQLPKDRFSAERLKGVDSTLKIQPAKLEDSAVYLCASSTPTGPTTEAFFGQGTRLTVV.

This clone was found a few times. The J gene is TRBJ2-5, the V gene TRBV6-5; 7 positions match TRBD1. The J call may be in error: the DNA end matches TRBJ2-7 better. This CDR3 contains 14 residues. Germline V gene data show CDR1 as MNHEY and CDR2 as SVGAGI. CDR3 sequence reads: CASTNLGQPYEQYF. The CDR3 bases are TGTGCCAGCACCAACTTGGGACAGCCCTACGAGCAGTACTTC.

V is TRBV7-2 and J is TRBJ2-1, with D unresolved. The CDR3 extends over 13 amino acids. Germline-derived CDR1 and CDR2 are SGHTA and FQGNSA. The V and J ends lost 3 bases and 7 bases respectively, with 10 bases between them. The CDR3 sequence: CASSFLSGNEQFF. The CDR3 DNA is TGTGCCAGCAGCTTTCTAAGTGGTAATGAGCAGTTCTTC.

This clone has only a few counts. The chain combines TRBV4-3 with TRBJ2-5; D may be TRBD1 (5 bases). The V end was cut by 0 bases, the J end by 2 bases, with 13 bases between. There are 16 residues in the CDR3. Germline assignment: CDR1 LGHNA and CDR2 YSLEER. CDR3 in amino acids: CASSQDGRAAQETQYF. The CDR3, as DNA: TGCGCCAGCAGCCAAGATGGCAGGGCGGCACAAGAGACCCAGTACTTC.

This sequence joins TRBV29-1 and TRBJ2-1, with D perhaps matching TRBD1 (6 bases). Trimming stripped 0 bases from V and 4 bases from J, with 10 bases between. Germline V lookup: CDR1 SQVTM, CDR2 ANQGSEA. The CDR3 loop spans 14 amino acids. For the CDR3, the DNA is TGCAGCGTTGAAGATCAGGACAGTTACAATGAGCAGTTCTTC. Translating it yields CSVEDQDSYNEQFF.

This clone was observed a handful of times. The V call is TRBV19, the J call TRBJ1-5; 7 bases are a match to TRBD1. Trimming took 7 bases from V and 2 from J; bases not matched to a gene: 5. The CDR3 loop spans 14 amino acids. Germline V gene data show CDR1 as LNHDA and CDR2 as SQIVND (reference sequence). CDR3 sequence: CASTQGFGNQPQHF. Here the CDR3 DNA reads TGTGCCAGTACACAGGGGTTTGGCAATCAGCCCCAGCATTTT. Looking up the rest from reference TRBV19 and TRBJ1-5 gives the full variable domain: DGGITQSPKYLFRKEGQNVTLSCEQNLNHDAMYWYRQDPGQGLRLIYYSQIVNDFQKGDIAEGYSVSREKKESFPLTVTSAQKNPTAFYLCASTQGFGNQPQHFGDGTRLSIL.